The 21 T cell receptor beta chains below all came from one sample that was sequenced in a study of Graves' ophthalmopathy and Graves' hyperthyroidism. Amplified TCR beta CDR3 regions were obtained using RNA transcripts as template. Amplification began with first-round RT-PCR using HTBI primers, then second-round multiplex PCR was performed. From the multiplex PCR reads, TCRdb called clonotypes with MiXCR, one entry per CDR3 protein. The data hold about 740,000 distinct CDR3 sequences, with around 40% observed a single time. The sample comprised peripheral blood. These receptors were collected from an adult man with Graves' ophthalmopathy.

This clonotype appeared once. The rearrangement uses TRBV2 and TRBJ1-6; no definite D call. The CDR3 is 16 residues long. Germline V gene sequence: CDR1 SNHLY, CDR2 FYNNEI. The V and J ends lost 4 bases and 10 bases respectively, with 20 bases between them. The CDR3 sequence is CASSAERVGTGSPLHF. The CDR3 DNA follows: TGTGCCAGCAGTGCGGAAAGGGTGGGAACCGGGTCACCCCTCCACTTT. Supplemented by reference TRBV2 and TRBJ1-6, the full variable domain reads EPEVTQTPSHQVTQMGQEVILRCVPISNHLYFYWYRQILGQKVEFLVSFYNNEISEKSEIFDDQFSVERPDGSNFTLKIRSTKLEDSAMYFCASSAERVGTGSPLHFGNGTRLTVT.

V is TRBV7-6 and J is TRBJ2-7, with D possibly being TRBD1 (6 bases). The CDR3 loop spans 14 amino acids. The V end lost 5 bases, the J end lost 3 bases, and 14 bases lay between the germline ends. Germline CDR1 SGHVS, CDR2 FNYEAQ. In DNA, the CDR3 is TGTGCCAGCAGCCCCCTACAGGGAAACTACGAGCAGTACTTC. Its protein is CASSPLQGNYEQYF.

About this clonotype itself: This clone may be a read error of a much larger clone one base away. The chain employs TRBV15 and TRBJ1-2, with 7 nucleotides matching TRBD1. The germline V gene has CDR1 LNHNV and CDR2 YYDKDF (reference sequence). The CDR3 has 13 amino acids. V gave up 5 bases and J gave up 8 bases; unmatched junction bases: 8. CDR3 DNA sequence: TGTGCCACCAGCCGGGGACAGAATGACGGCTACACCTTC. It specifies CATSRGQNDGYTF.

The CDR3 DNA follows: TGTGCCAGCAGCCCCCCCCGGGACAGGGCCTTCGAGCAGTACTTC. Translation gives CASSPPRDRAFEQYF. The rearrangement uses TRBV7-9 and TRBJ2-7; 9 bases align to TRBD1. The CDR3 length is 15 residues. From germline, CDR1 is SEHNR and CDR2 FQNEAQ (reference sequence). V gave up 5 bases and J gave up 6 bases; unmatched junction bases: 11.

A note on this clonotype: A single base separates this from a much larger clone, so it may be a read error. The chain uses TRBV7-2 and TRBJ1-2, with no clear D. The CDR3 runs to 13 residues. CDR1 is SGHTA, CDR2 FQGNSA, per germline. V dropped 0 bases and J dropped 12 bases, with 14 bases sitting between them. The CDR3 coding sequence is TGTGCCAGCAGCTTAGCGTTAACCGGGGTTAACACCTTC. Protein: CASSLALTGVNTF.

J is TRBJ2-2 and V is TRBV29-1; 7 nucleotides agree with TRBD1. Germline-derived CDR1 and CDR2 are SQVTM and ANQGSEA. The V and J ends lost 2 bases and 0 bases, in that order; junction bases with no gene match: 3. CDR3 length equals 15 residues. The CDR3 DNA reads TGCAGCGTTGAAAGGCAGGGGGCGAACACCGGGGAGCTGTTTTTT. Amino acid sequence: CSVERQGANTGELFF.

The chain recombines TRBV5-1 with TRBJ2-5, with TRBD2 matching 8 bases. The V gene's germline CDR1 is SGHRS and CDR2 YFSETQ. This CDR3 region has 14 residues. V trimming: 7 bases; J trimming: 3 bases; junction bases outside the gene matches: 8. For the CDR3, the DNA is TGCGCCAGCCAAACTAGCGGAGTCAAAGAGACCCAGTACTTC. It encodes CASQTSGVKETQYF.

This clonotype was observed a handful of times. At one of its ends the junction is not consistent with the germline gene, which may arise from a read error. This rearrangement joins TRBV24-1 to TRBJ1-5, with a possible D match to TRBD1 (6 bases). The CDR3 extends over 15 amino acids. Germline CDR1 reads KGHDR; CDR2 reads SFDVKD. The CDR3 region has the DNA TGTGCCAGCAGTCCAATGGACAGTCCCAATCAGCCCCAGCATTTT. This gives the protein CASSPMDSPNQPQHF.

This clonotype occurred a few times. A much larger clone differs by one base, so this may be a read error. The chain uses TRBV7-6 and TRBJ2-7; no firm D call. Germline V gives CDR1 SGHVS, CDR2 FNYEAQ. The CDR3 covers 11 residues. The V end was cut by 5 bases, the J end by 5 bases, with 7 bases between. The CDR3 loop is CASSQANEQYF. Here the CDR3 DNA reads TGTGCCAGCAGCCAAGCGAACGAGCAGTACTTC. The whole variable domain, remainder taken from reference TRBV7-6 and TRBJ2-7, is GAGVSQSPRYKVTKRGQDVALRCDPISGHVSLYWYRQALGQGPEFLTYFNYEAQQDKSGLPNDRFSAERPEGSISTLTIQRTEQRDSAMYRCASSQANEQYFGPGTRLTVT.

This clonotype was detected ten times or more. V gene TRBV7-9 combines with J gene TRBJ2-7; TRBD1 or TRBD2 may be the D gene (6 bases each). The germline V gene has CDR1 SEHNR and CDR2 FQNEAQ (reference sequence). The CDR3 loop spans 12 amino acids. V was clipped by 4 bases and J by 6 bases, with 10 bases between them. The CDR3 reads CASSYPGAEQYF. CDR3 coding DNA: TGTGCCAGCAGCTACCCGGGGGCCGAGCAGTACTTC.

CDR3 DNA sequence: TGTGCCAGCTTAGGGGTTGACTTCAATCAGCCCCAGCATTTT. Its protein is CASLGVDFNQPQHF. The chain joins TRBV10-3 to TRBJ1-5; D perhaps matches TRBD1 (5 bases). In germline, CDR1 is ENHRY, CDR2 SYGVKD. The CDR3 totals 14 residues. Trimming cost V 10 bases and J 3 bases, with 16 bases left between them.

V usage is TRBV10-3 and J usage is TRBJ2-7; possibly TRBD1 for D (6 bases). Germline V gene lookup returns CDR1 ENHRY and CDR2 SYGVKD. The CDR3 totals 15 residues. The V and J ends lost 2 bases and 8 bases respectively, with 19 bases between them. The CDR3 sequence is CAISEGHGRGYKQYF. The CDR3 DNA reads TGTGCCATCAGTGAGGGCCATGGCAGGGGATACAAGCAGTACTTC.

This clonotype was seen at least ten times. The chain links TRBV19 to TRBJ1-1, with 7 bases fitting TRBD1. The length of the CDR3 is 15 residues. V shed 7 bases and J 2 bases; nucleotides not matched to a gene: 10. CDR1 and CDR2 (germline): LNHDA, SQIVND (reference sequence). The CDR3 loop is CASTRRQGGNTEAFF. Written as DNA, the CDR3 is TGTGCCAGTACTCGCAGACAGGGAGGCAACACTGAAGCTTTCTTT.

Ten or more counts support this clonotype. CDR3 amino acids: CASSVNSGNTIYF. The CDR3 DNA follows: TGTGCCAGCAGCGTGAACTCTGGAAACACCATATATTTT. The chain employs TRBV9 and TRBJ1-3; no definite D call. Trimming cost V 2 bases and J 0 bases, with 3 bases left between them. The CDR3 covers 13 residues. CDR1 and CDR2 (germline): SGDLS, YYNGEE. Variable domain in full (rest from reference TRBV9 and TRBJ1-3): DSGVTQTPKHLITATGQRVTLRCSPRSGDLSVYWYQQSLDQGLQFLIQYYNGEERAKGNILERFSAQQFPDLHSELNLSSLELGDSALYFCASSVNSGNTIYFGEGSWLTVV.

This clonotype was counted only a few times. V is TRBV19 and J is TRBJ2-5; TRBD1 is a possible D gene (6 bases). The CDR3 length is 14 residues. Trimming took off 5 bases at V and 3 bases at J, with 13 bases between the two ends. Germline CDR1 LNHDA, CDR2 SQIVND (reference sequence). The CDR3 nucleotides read TGTGCCAGTAGTGTAAACAGGGTGGAAGAGACCCAGTACTTC. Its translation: CASSVNRVEETQYF.

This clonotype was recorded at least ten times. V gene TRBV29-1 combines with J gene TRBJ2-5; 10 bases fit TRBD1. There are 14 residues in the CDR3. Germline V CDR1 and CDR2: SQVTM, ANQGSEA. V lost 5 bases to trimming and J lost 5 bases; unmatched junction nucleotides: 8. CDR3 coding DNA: TGCAGCGTTCGGCCGGGACAGGGGAGGGAGACCCAGTACTTC. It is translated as CSVRPGQGRETQYF. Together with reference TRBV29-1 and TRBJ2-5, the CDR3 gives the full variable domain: SAVISQKPSRDICQRGTSLTIQCQVDSQVTMMFWYRQQPGQSLTLIATANQGSEATYESGFVIDKFPISRPNLTFSTLTVSNMSPEDSSIYLCSVRPGQGRETQYFGPGTRLLVL.

CDR3 DNA sequence: TGCAGTGCTACCGAGGTGGCAGACTATGGCTACACCTTC. This gives the protein CSATEVADYGYTF. V and J are TRBV20-1 and TRBJ1-2; no firm D call. Germline V CDR1 and CDR2: DFQATT, SNEGSKA (reference sequence). The CDR3 runs to 13 residues. Trimming removed 4 bases from V and 3 bases from J, with 12 bases in between.

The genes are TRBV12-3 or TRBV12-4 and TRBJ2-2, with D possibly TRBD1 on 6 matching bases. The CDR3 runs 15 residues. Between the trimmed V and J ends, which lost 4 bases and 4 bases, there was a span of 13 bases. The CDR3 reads CASSSDTGTTGELFF. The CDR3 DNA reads TGTGCCAGCAGTTCGGACACAGGGACCACCGGGGAGCTGTTTTTT.

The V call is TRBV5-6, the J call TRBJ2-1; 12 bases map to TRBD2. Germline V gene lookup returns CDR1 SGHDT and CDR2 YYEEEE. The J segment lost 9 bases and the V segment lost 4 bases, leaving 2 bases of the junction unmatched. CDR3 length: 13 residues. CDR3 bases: TGTGCCAGCAGCAAGACTAGCGGGGGTGAGCAGTTCTTC. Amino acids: CASSKTSGGEQFF.

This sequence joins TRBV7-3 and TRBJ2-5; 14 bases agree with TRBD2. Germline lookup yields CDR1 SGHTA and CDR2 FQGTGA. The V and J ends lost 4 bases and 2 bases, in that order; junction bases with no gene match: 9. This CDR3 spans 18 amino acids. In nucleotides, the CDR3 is TGTGCCAGCAGCTCCTACAGGACTAGCGGGAGGAAACAAGAGACCCAGTACTTC. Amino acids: CASSSYRTSGRKQETQYF.

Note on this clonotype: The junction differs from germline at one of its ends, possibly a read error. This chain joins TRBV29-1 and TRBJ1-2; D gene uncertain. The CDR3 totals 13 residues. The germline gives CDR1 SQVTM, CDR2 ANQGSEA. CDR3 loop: CSVEDRGGSGYTF. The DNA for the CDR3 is TGCAGCGTCGAAGATCGGGGAGGGAGTGGCTACACCTTC.